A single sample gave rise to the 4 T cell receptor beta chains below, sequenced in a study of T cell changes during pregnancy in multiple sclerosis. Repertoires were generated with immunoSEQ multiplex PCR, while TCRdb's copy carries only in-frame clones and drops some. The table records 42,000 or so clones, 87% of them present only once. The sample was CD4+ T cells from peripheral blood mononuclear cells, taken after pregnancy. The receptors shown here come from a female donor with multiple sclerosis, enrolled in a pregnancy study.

The CDR3 DNA is TGTGCCTGGAGTCGGGGGTTCGGGACTAACTACAATGAGCAGTTCTTC. It codes for CAWSRGFGTNYNEQFF. The chain has TRBV30 and TRBJ2-1; 7 nucleotides match TRBD2. The CDR3 sequence is 16 residues long. The germline CDR1 and CDR2 sequences are GTSNPN and SVGIG (reference sequence). Losses at the gene ends were 2 bases for V and 3 bases for J; bases not matched to a gene: 10.

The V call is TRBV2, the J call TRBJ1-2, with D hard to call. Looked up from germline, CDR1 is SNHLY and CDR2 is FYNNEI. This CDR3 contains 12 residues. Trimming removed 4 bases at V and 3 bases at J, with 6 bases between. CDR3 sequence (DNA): TGTGCCAGCAGTGCCGGAGACTATGGCTACACCTTC. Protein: CASSAGDYGYTF.

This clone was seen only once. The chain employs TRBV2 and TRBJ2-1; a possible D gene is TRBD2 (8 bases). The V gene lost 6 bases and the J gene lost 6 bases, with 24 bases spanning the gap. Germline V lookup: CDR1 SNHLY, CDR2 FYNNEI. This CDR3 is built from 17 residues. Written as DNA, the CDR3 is TGTGCCAGCAGAATCAGGGGGTTAGCGGGGAGTTCCAATGAGCAGTTCTTC. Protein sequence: CASRIRGLAGSSNEQFF.

The CDR3 sequence: CASSRARGGSGETQYF. In DNA, the CDR3 is TGTGCCAGCAGCAGGGCCCGGGGGGGCTCAGGGGAGACCCAGTACTTC. The V call is TRBV21-1, the J call TRBJ2-5; the D call TRBD2 from the table was never checked on the DNA. TRBV21-1 is listed as a pseudogene. The CDR3 runs 16 residues.